This T cell receptor beta chain emerged from a study of T cells after somatic rescue of genetic block. The V and J ends lost 4 bases and 8 bases, in that order; junction bases with no gene match: 11. Germline V gene sequence: CDR1 GTSNPN, CDR2 SVGIG (reference sequence). The CDR3 is 15 residues long. The assay was immunoSEQ multiplex PCR, and TCRdb's table has in-frame clones only and misses some. The data show roughly 120,000 clones, with 90% to 95% seen just once and approximately 1.4% held by the top ten. What was sequenced was peripheral blood mononuclear cells (PBMCs). The source is a woman under 30. J is TRBJ1-6 and V is TRBV30; 7 bases agree with TRBD1. CDR3: CAWTKDRPEDSPLHF. CDR3 bases: TGTGCCTGGACTAAGGACAGGCCGGAGGATTCACCCCTCCACTTT.